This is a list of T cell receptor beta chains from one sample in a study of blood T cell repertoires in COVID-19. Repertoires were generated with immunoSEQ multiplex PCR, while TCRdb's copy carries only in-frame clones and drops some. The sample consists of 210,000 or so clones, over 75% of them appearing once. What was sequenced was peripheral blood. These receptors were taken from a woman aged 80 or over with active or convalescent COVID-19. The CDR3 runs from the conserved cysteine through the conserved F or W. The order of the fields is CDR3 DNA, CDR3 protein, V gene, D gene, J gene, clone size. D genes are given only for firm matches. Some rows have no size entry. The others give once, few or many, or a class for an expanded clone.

CDR3nt: TGTGCCAGCAGCTTGACGGACACAGGTGGCTATGGCTACACCTTC
CDR3aa: CASSLTDTGGYGYTF
v_gene: TRBV11-2
d_gene: -
j_gene: TRBJ1-2
abundance: -

CDR3nt: TGTGCCAGCAGGCGGGGAAATCAGCCCCAGCATTTT
CDR3aa: CASRRGNQPQHF
v_gene: TRBV12-3/TRBV12-4
d_gene: -
j_gene: TRBJ1-5
abundance: few

CDR3nt: TGTGCCAGCTCACCACCGAAAGGGACAGGCAACACTGAAGCTTTCTTT
CDR3aa: CASSPPKGTGNTEAFF
v_gene: TRBV18
d_gene: TRBD1
j_gene: TRBJ1-1
abundance: -

CDR3nt: TGCGCCAGCAGCTTGGTTCCTAGCCTAAGCACAGATACGCAGTATTTT
CDR3aa: CASSLVPSLSTDTQYF
v_gene: TRBV5-1
d_gene: -
j_gene: TRBJ2-3
abundance: -

CDR3nt: TGTGCCAGCAGCTTGCTAGCGGGGGCCAGACAAGAGACCCAGTACTTC
CDR3aa: CASSLLAGARQETQYF
v_gene: TRBV5-6
d_gene: TRBD2
j_gene: TRBJ2-5
abundance: -

CDR3nt: TGTGCCAGCAGCTTAGGCAGTATCAGGTACGGCACTGAAGCTTTCTTT
CDR3aa: CASSLGSIRYGTEAFF
v_gene: TRBV11-2
d_gene: -
j_gene: TRBJ1-1
abundance: -

CDR3nt: TGTGCCTGGATCATTAAAGGGGGGGGCACTGAAGCTTTCTTT
CDR3aa: CAWIIKGGGTEAFF
v_gene: TRBV30
d_gene: -
j_gene: TRBJ1-1
abundance: -

CDR3nt: TGTGCCAGCAGCCAAGGTCCCAGGGGGCCGGCTAACTATGGCTACACCTTC
CDR3aa: CASSQGPRGPANYGYTF
v_gene: TRBV4-2
d_gene: TRBD1
j_gene: TRBJ1-2
abundance: once

CDR3nt: TGTGCCAGCAGTCCCTCACAGGGGGGCGCCTGGTATGGCTACACCTTC
CDR3aa: CASSPSQGGAWYGYTF
v_gene: TRBV28
d_gene: TRBD1
j_gene: TRBJ1-2
abundance: -

CDR3nt: TGTGCCAGCAGCGGGAGGGTGACAGGGGAGCACGAGCAGTACTTC
CDR3aa: CASSGRVTGEHEQYF
v_gene: TRBV3-1/TRBV3-2
d_gene: -
j_gene: TRBJ2-7
abundance: -

CDR3nt: TGCGCCAGCAGCGGAGACACTAGCGGGGGGGCTAGTGAGCAGTTCTTC
CDR3aa: CASSGDTSGGASEQFF
v_gene: TRBV5-1
d_gene: TRBD2
j_gene: TRBJ2-1
abundance: -

CDR3nt: TGTGCCAGTACCTTGTCAGGGTGGCGCAATCAGCCCCAGCATTTT
CDR3aa: CASTLSGWRNQPQHF
v_gene: TRBV19
d_gene: -
j_gene: TRBJ1-5
abundance: once

CDR3nt: TGTGCCAGCAGTTCCCCAAAGAACACTGAAGCTTTCTTT
CDR3aa: CASSSPKNTEAFF
v_gene: TRBV28
d_gene: -
j_gene: TRBJ1-1
abundance: -

CDR3nt: TGTGCCAGCAGGACAGTTAGCAATCAGCCCCAGCATTTT
CDR3aa: CASRTVSNQPQHF
v_gene: TRBV2
d_gene: -
j_gene: TRBJ1-5
abundance: once

CDR3nt: TGCGCCAGCAGTCAATCTGTGGCTAGCGGGGGGCCGTGTTACAATGAGCAGTTCTTC
CDR3aa: CASSQSVASGGPCYNEQFF
v_gene: TRBV23-1
d_gene: TRBD2
j_gene: TRBJ2-1
abundance: -

CDR3nt: TGTGCCAGCAGCTTAAACGCGTTCTCTGGAAACACCATATATTTT
CDR3aa: CASSLNAFSGNTIYF
v_gene: TRBV5-4
d_gene: -
j_gene: TRBJ1-3
abundance: once

CDR3nt: TGTGCCAGCAGCTTATTGAGGGATCTACGGCATGAAAAACTGTTTTTT
CDR3aa: CASSLLRDLRHEKLFF
v_gene: TRBV7-9
d_gene: -
j_gene: TRBJ1-4
abundance: -

CDR3nt: TGTGCCAGCAGAGGCTGGAGACTAGCGGGGGGTACCAGCACAGATACGCAGTATTTT
CDR3aa: CASRGWRLAGGTSTDTQYF
v_gene: TRBV28
d_gene: TRBD2
j_gene: TRBJ2-3
abundance: few

CDR3nt: TGTGCCAGCAGTCAGGGTAGAAATGAGCAGTTCTTC
CDR3aa: CASSQGRNEQFF
v_gene: TRBV6-5
d_gene: -
j_gene: TRBJ2-1
abundance: -

CDR3nt: TGCAGCGTTGAAGTGGTGGCCACAGATACGCAGTATTTT
CDR3aa: CSVEVVATDTQYF
v_gene: TRBV29-1
d_gene: -
j_gene: TRBJ2-3
abundance: -

CDR3nt: TGTGCCAGCTCACAACTTTCGGGACAGGGGATACCCTATGGCTACACCTTC
CDR3aa: CASSQLSGQGIPYGYTF
v_gene: TRBV18
d_gene: TRBD1
j_gene: TRBJ1-2
abundance: -

CDR3nt: TGTGCCACCGGGGAGGAGGGGTTTAATGGCTACACCTTC
CDR3aa: CATGEEGFNGYTF
v_gene: TRBV24-1
d_gene: -
j_gene: TRBJ1-2
abundance: -

CDR3nt: TGTGCCAGCAGGGGGGGCCCGGGACAGGTTTACGCATACCAGGATGAGCAGTTCTTC
CDR3aa: CASRGGPGQVYAYQDEQFF
v_gene: TRBV11-2
d_gene: TRBD1
j_gene: TRBJ2-1
abundance: -

CDR3nt: TGTGCCAGCAGTTACTCGTTCAGGGTAGACACTGAAGCTTTCTTT
CDR3aa: CASSYSFRVDTEAFF
v_gene: TRBV6-5
d_gene: -
j_gene: TRBJ1-1
abundance: -

CDR3nt: TGTGCCAGTAGTATAGAGGGCCCTGCGGGGGGGCAAACAGATACGCAGTATTTT
CDR3aa: CASSIEGPAGGQTDTQYF
v_gene: TRBV19
d_gene: TRBD2
j_gene: TRBJ2-3
abundance: -

CDR3nt: TGTGCCAGTAGTCTCCAGGAACACCAATACAATGAGCAGTTCTTC
CDR3aa: CASSLQEHQYNEQFF
v_gene: TRBV19
d_gene: -
j_gene: TRBJ2-1
abundance: -

CDR3nt: TGCGCCAGCAGCCAGGATCCACAGGGGGCTGGCATTCAGTACTTC
CDR3aa: CASSQDPQGAGIQYF
v_gene: TRBV4-1
d_gene: TRBD1
j_gene: TRBJ2-4
abundance: -

CDR3nt: TGTGCCAGCAGCGTAGGGGTAGCGGGGGGACACACAGATACGCAGTATTTT
CDR3aa: CASSVGVAGGHTDTQYF
v_gene: TRBV9
d_gene: TRBD2
j_gene: TRBJ2-3
abundance: -

CDR3nt: TGCGCCAGCAGCGGCGGACAATCGCGTTATTCACCCCTCCACTTT
CDR3aa: CASSGGQSRYSPLHF
v_gene: TRBV5-1
d_gene: -
j_gene: TRBJ1-6
abundance: -

CDR3nt: TGTGCCAGCAGCTTCGGGACAGGGAATGAAAAACTGTTTTTT
CDR3aa: CASSFGTGNEKLFF
v_gene: TRBV5-5
d_gene: TRBD1
j_gene: TRBJ1-4
abundance: -

CDR3nt: TGTGCCAGCAGGTTGACAGGGGACAATTCACCCCTCCACTTT
CDR3aa: CASRLTGDNSPLHF
v_gene: TRBV6-5
d_gene: TRBD1
j_gene: TRBJ1-6
abundance: few

CDR3nt: TGCGCCAGCAGCCTGCGGGACAGGGATAACGAGCAGTACTTC
CDR3aa: CASSLRDRDNEQYF
v_gene: TRBV5-1
d_gene: TRBD1
j_gene: TRBJ2-7
abundance: -

CDR3nt: TGTGCCAGCAGCTCAAGTCGGACCTACAGGACCAGCTCCTACAATGAGCAGTTCTTC
CDR3aa: CASSSSRTYRTSSYNEQFF
v_gene: TRBV5-5
d_gene: -
j_gene: TRBJ2-1
abundance: -

CDR3nt: TGCAGCGTTGGCACAAGACAGGGTCAAGAGACCCAGTACTTC
CDR3aa: CSVGTRQGQETQYF
v_gene: TRBV29-1
d_gene: TRBD1
j_gene: TRBJ2-5
abundance: -

CDR3nt: TGCGCCAGCAGCTTGGGGGTCGAGACAGGCAACACCGGGGAGCTGTTTTTT
CDR3aa: CASSLGVETGNTGELFF
v_gene: TRBV5-1
d_gene: -
j_gene: TRBJ2-2
abundance: -

CDR3nt: TGTGCCAGCAGTTACGACAATAACTATGGCTACACCTTC
CDR3aa: CASSYDNNYGYTF
v_gene: TRBV6-5
d_gene: -
j_gene: TRBJ1-2
abundance: -

CDR3nt: TGTGCCAGCAGCTCGCCGGGACTAGCGCGGGAGACCCAGTACTTC
CDR3aa: CASSSPGLARETQYF
v_gene: TRBV5-4
d_gene: TRBD2
j_gene: TRBJ2-5
abundance: -

CDR3nt: TGTGCCAGCAGTTTAGTCAGGGGGAACACTGAAGCTTTCTTT
CDR3aa: CASSLVRGNTEAFF
v_gene: TRBV28
d_gene: -
j_gene: TRBJ1-1
abundance: -

CDR3nt: TGTGCCAGCAGCTTAGGCGGGGGGGCCGAGGACAATGAGCAGTTCTTC
CDR3aa: CASSLGGGAEDNEQFF
v_gene: TRBV11-3
d_gene: TRBD2
j_gene: TRBJ2-1
abundance: -

CDR3nt: TGTGCCAGCAGCCCGACAGGGAACAACTATGGCTACACCTTC
CDR3aa: CASSPTGNNYGYTF
v_gene: TRBV5-5
d_gene: TRBD1
j_gene: TRBJ1-2
abundance: -

CDR3nt: TGTGCCTGGACCCCCCCTGGGGACAGGGACCAAGAGACCCAGTACTTC
CDR3aa: CAWTPPGDRDQETQYF
v_gene: TRBV30
d_gene: TRBD1
j_gene: TRBJ2-5
abundance: -

CDR3nt: TGCAGCGATTCGGGGACAGCTACCTATAGCAATCAGCCCCAGCATTTT
CDR3aa: CSDSGTATYSNQPQHF
v_gene: TRBV29-1
d_gene: TRBD1
j_gene: TRBJ1-5
abundance: -

CDR3nt: TGTGCCAGCAGCTTCCTCCCGAGGGAAAAACTGTTTTTT
CDR3aa: CASSFLPREKLFF
v_gene: TRBV5-8
d_gene: -
j_gene: TRBJ1-4
abundance: -

CDR3nt: TGTGCCAGCAGCTTTGAGAAGAGCTTACTCTCAGGGGAAACGACTAATGAAAAACTGTTTTTT
CDR3aa: CASSFEKSLLSGETTNEKLFF
v_gene: TRBV7-4
d_gene: -
j_gene: TRBJ1-4
abundance: -

CDR3nt: TGTGCCAGCAGCCAAGTTGGGACTAGCGGTGGTACGTCAGATACGCAGTATTTT
CDR3aa: CASSQVGTSGGTSDTQYF
v_gene: TRBV4-2
d_gene: TRBD2
j_gene: TRBJ2-3
abundance: -

CDR3nt: TGCGCCAGCAGCCAACGGACAGGGCGGGGGGGCTACACCTTC
CDR3aa: CASSQRTGRGGYTF
v_gene: TRBV4-3
d_gene: TRBD1
j_gene: TRBJ1-2
abundance: -

CDR3nt: TGTGCCAGTAGTTCCCAGCAAGACAGGGGTAAAGCTTTCTTT
CDR3aa: CASSSQQDRGKAFF
v_gene: TRBV19
d_gene: TRBD1
j_gene: TRBJ1-1
abundance: once

CDR3nt: TGTGCCGGGGGGACAGATACGAACACTGAAGCTTTCTTT
CDR3aa: CAGGTDTNTEAFF
v_gene: TRBV2
d_gene: TRBD1
j_gene: TRBJ1-1
abundance: -

CDR3nt: TGCGCCAGCAGCTTGGAACTAGCGGGGAGCGAGCAGTACTTC
CDR3aa: CASSLELAGSEQYF
v_gene: TRBV5-1
d_gene: TRBD2
j_gene: TRBJ2-7
abundance: -

CDR3nt: TGTGCCAGCAGTTTGGCAGGGGGCTTGAACACTGAAGCTTTCTTT
CDR3aa: CASSLAGGLNTEAFF
v_gene: TRBV27
d_gene: TRBD1
j_gene: TRBJ1-1
abundance: -

CDR3nt: TGTGCCAGCAGTAGTCCCGGGACAGGGACGTACTATGGCTACACCTTC
CDR3aa: CASSSPGTGTYYGYTF
v_gene: TRBV28
d_gene: TRBD1
j_gene: TRBJ1-2
abundance: -

CDR3nt: TGTGCCAGCAGTTACCGGACAGGGGTCAATCAGCCCCAGCATTTT
CDR3aa: CASSYRTGVNQPQHF
v_gene: TRBV6-5
d_gene: TRBD1
j_gene: TRBJ1-5
abundance: -

CDR3nt: TGTGCCAGCAGAATGAGGGGAGGACAGGGTCAATCACCCCTCCACTTT
CDR3aa: CASRMRGGQGQSPLHF
v_gene: TRBV28
d_gene: TRBD1
j_gene: TRBJ1-6
abundance: -